A selection of T cell receptor beta chains follows, all from one sample in a study of T cell clusters in autoimmune cytopenias. TCRdb re-called the multiplex PCR reads and gives one entry per CDR3 protein, without DNA. The table for this sample gives approximately 5,700 distinct CDR3 sequences. This same sample was also taken into another study, of T cell repertoires in aging, cancer and after chemotherapy.

The material sequenced was peripheral blood. The receptors derive from a human donor in good health. The CDR3 runs from the conserved cysteine through the conserved F or W. Clone size is not always given. Where it is, it says once, few, many or a class for expanded clones.

J gene,V gene,clone size,CDR3 protein
TRBJ2-1,TRBV20-1,.,CSAGTGRRSYNEQFF
TRBJ1-5,TRBV15,medium-sized,CATSRDSAGGNQPQHF
TRBJ2-7,TRBV27,medium-sized,CASSLMGYEQYF
TRBJ2-3,TRBV20-1,.,CSATDRGLAGLTSTDTQYF
TRBJ2-7,TRBV6-5,medium-sized,CASTKGTGAYEQYF
TRBJ2-3,TRBV7-3,.,CASSHKSGTSGGAGDTQYF
TRBJ2-5,TRBV12-3/TRBV12-4,medium-sized,CASSTRLGSEAQYF
TRBJ2-1,TRBV20-1,medium-sized,CSAGAASGYNEQFF
TRBJ1-2,TRBV6-1,medium-sized,CASSPSGTGGGYTF
TRBJ2-2,TRBV19,.,CASRQRLKPELFF
TRBJ2-7,TRBV6-6,medium-sized,CASRSETPAYEQYF
TRBJ1-2,TRBV19,medium-sized,CASRFQGLIGYTF
TRBJ2-3,TRBV4-3,.,CASSQEARGGTDTQYF
TRBJ2-1,TRBV6-1,medium-sized,CASSFETSGRGEQFF
TRBJ1-3,TRBV4-2,.,CASSLDRQVSGNTIYF
TRBJ1-1,TRBV6-1,.,CASKIQGAGNTEAFF
TRBJ2-1,TRBV18,.,CASSPRGQGRGNEQFF
TRBJ1-4,TRBV20-1,.,CSASHSTATNEKLFF
TRBJ2-5,TRBV12-3/TRBV12-4,.,CASSPGQGVETQYF
TRBJ2-3,TRBV6-4,medium-sized,CASSDGLSPTDTQYF
TRBJ1-4,TRBV15,medium-sized,CATSFQGWEKLFF
TRBJ1-4,TRBV19,medium-sized,CASSLDGFNEKLFF
TRBJ1-6,TRBV7-2,.,CASSLERQGSPLHF
TRBJ2-5,TRBV24-1,.,CATSQQGEQETQYF
TRBJ2-5,TRBV7-9,.,CASSLGFSGRAGETQYF
TRBJ2-1,TRBV20-1,.,CSASSGAGGHEQFF
TRBJ2-7,TRBV7-6,.,CASSLSTSGYEQYF
TRBJ1-6,TRBV7-2,.,CASSPGQGAPNSPLHF
TRBJ1-6,TRBV18,.,CASSPDTNSPLHF
TRBJ2-7,TRBV27,medium-sized,CASSLSQSGRVPYEQYF
TRBJ2-6,TRBV6-1,medium-sized,CATPGSGANVLTF
TRBJ1-2,TRBV19,medium-sized,CASETVNYGYTF
TRBJ1-1,TRBV5-1,.,CASSLGQTGTEAFF
TRBJ2-7,TRBV6-1,medium-sized,CASIGGISSYEQYF
TRBJ1-6,TRBV10-3,medium-sized,CAISESGGLGSPLHF
TRBJ2-1,TRBV20-1,medium-sized,CSARGHSSYNEQFF
TRBJ2-7,TRBV13,medium-sized,CASSLDSPPRYEQYF
TRBJ2-1,TRBV5-1,.,CASSFPTGEWDNEQFF
TRBJ1-6,TRBV12-3/TRBV12-4,medium-sized,CASSTDGRRNSPLHF
TRBJ2-7,TRBV7-9,medium-sized,CASSLSTSGAYEQYF
TRBJ1-5,TRBV5-1,.,CASSLGGLTNQPQHF
TRBJ2-3,TRBV19,medium-sized,CASSIRQGPSDTQYF
TRBJ2-7,TRBV11-1,medium-sized,CASSLEGVPSYEQYF
TRBJ1-1,TRBV4-3,.,CASSRRTGGNTEAFF
TRBJ2-6,TRBV6-4,.,CASSDSEGQGSSGANVLTF
TRBJ2-1,TRBV6-2/TRBV6-3,.,CASSRNFPDNEQFF
TRBJ1-2,TRBV5-6,.,CASSLGGGVLYGYTF
TRBJ2-7,TRBV14,.,CASSQEVSGGGEQYF